The 23 T cell receptor beta chains reported below all come from one sample, sequenced in a study of T-cell reconstitution after alpha-beta-depleted transplantation in children. Molecular barcoding with unique molecular identifiers was used for the TCRbeta library. TCRdb called the PCR reads again in MiXCR, with one record for every CDR3 protein. The sample includes roughly 45,000 distinct CDR3 sequences, around 9% of them seen just once. This specimen was PBMCs, mostly from graft donor cells, taken 60 days after TCRalphabeta/CD19-depleted stem cell transplant. These receptors were taken from a male patient between 2 and 15 years old who had a stem cell transplant for chronic granulomatous disease, so the T cells may come from the graft donor.

Comment on this clonotype: A much larger clone is a single base away; this may be a read error. The chain employs TRBV4-2 and TRBJ2-7; D is uncertain. Germline V lookup: CDR1 LGHNA, CDR2 YNFKEQ. The CDR3 is 13 residues long. The CDR3 is CAISPVGTYEQYF. DNA for the CDR3: TGTGCCATCAGCCCAGTAGGGACCTACGAGCAGTACTTC.

Of note for this clonotype: One end of the junction fails to match germline, which may point to a read error. The chain is built from TRBV30 and TRBJ2-3; 13 bases match TRBD2. Germline V gene lookup returns CDR1 GTSNPN and CDR2 SVGIG (reference sequence). This CDR3 is built from 15 residues. CDR3 region: CAWSYGTSGTDSQYF. The CDR3 nucleotides read TGTGCCTGGAGTTATGGGACTAGCGGGACAGATTCGCAGTATTTT. Complete variable domain (other parts from reference TRBV30 and TRBJ2-3): SQTIHQWPATLVQPVGSPLSLECTVEGTSNPNLYWYRQAAGRGLQLLFYSVGIGQISSEVPQNLSASRPQDRQFILSSKKLLLSDSGFYLCAWSYGTSGTDSQYFGPGTRLTVL.

This clonotype was counted at least ten times. The rearrangement links TRBV3-1 to TRBJ2-2, with 8 bases matching TRBD2. The CDR3 has 16 amino acids. J gave up 5 bases and V 1 base, and 6 bases lay outside the gene matches. CDR1 and CDR2 from the germline V gene are LGHDT and YNNKEL (reference sequence). CDR3: CASSQGGAGVTGELFF. The CDR3 DNA sequence: TGTGCCAGCAGCCAAGGTGGAGCGGGAGTGACCGGGGAGCTGTTTTTT.

There are many counts of this clonotype. The rearrangement uses TRBV5-5 and TRBJ2-7; TRBD1 matches at 10 bases. The ends lost 4 bases at V and 1 base at J; junction bases unmatched: 5. Germline V gene sequence: CDR1 SGHKS, CDR2 YYEKEE (reference sequence). This CDR3 comprises 15 residues. In nucleotides, the CDR3 is TGTGCCAGCAGCGCGAGGACAGGGGGATCCTACGAGCAGTACTTC. Amino acid sequence: CASSARTGGSYEQYF.

This clonotype was seen ten or more times. The rearrangement joins TRBV20-1 to TRBJ2-1; 11 bases align to TRBD2. The CDR3 is 15 amino acids. The germline V gene encodes CDR1 DFQATT and CDR2 SNEGSKA (reference sequence). The V gene end was trimmed by 5 bases and the J gene end by 7 bases; junction bases not matched to a gene: 10. The CDR3 sequence: CSAPRSGRDRNEQFF. The CDR3 DNA reads as TGCAGTGCTCCTCGTAGCGGGAGGGATAGGAATGAGCAGTTCTTC.

This clonotype was seen ten or more times. The rearrangement uses TRBV15 and TRBJ1-4; D may be TRBD1 (5 bases). Trimming pared 2 bases from V and 7 bases from J, leaving 11 bases between. Germline V lookup: CDR1 LNHNV, CDR2 YYDKDF (reference sequence). This CDR3 comprises 14 residues. The CDR3 loop reads CATSRQGGLEKLFF. The CDR3 DNA reads TGTGCCACCAGCAGACAGGGTGGACTTGAAAAACTGTTTTTT.

This clonotype was detected many times. V usage is TRBV9 and J usage is TRBJ2-7, with D perhaps matching TRBD1 or TRBD2 (7 bases each). V was clipped by 7 bases and J by 6 bases, with 11 bases between them. Germline CDR1 SGDLS, CDR2 YYNGEE. The CDR3 has 11 residues. CDR3 nucleotide sequence: TGTGCCAGCGCAGGGGGGGGCGAGCAGTACTTC. Amino acid sequence: CASAGGGEQYF.

In this sample, this clonotype turned up a few times. The genes are TRBV7-8 and TRBJ1-1, with a weak D call TRBD1 (6 bases). From germline, CDR1 is SGHVS and CDR2 FQNEAQ. The CDR3 length is 15 residues. V lost 8 bases and J 0 bases, leaving 16 bases between the germline ends. CDR3 nucleotide sequence: TGTGCCAGCTGGGAAAGGGGGGGAATGAACACTGAAGCTTTCTTT. It codes for CASWERGGMNTEAFF.

This clonotype showed up just a few times. The chain couples TRBV18 to TRBJ2-4, with 7 bases that match TRBD1. CDR1 is KGHSH, CDR2 LQKENI, per germline. The V and J ends lost 0 bases and 4 bases, in that order; junction bases with no gene match: 0. This CDR3 is 14 amino acids long. The CDR3 DNA follows: TGTGCCAGCTCACCACCGGGACAGAAAAACATTCAGTACTTC. Encoded protein: CASSPPGQKNIQYF.

Ten or more counts support this clonotype. The rearrangement links TRBV7-2 to TRBJ2-2; D is perhaps TRBD1 (5 bases). There are 16 residues in the CDR3. Trimming pared 1 base from V and 6 bases from J, leaving 15 bases between. CDR1 and CDR2 from the germline V gene are SGHTA and FQGNSA. CDR3 DNA sequence: TGTGCCAGCAGCTTAGAGTTCAGGGCAAGACCCGGGGAGCTGTTTTTT. Translation gives CASSLEFRARPGELFF.

A few counts support this clonotype. V usage is TRBV28 and J usage is TRBJ1-5; 7 nucleotides agree with TRBD1. V gave up 6 bases and J gave up 7 bases; unmatched junction bases: 9. From germline, CDR1 is MDHEN and CDR2 SYDVKM. The CDR3 extends over 14 amino acids. For the CDR3, the DNA is TGTGCCAGCAGACCCGACAGGGTGGGGCAGCCCCAGCATTTT. It specifies CASRPDRVGQPQHF.

This clonotype was observed many times. V usage is TRBV24-1 and J usage is TRBJ2-7; 11 positions match TRBD2. J was trimmed by 4 bases and V by 3 bases; bases with no gene match: 16. Germline V gives CDR1 KGHDR, CDR2 SFDVKD. This CDR3 has 19 amino acids. CDR3 sequence: CATSDETGSASGRLYEQYF. DNA of the CDR3: TGTGCCACCAGTGATGAGACAGGGAGCGCTAGCGGGAGGTTGTACGAGCAGTACTTC.

The table lists this clonotype with many counts. The chain recombines TRBV20-1 with TRBJ1-2; D is perhaps TRBD1 (5 bases). CDR1 is DFQATT and CDR2 is SNEGSKA in the germline V gene (reference sequence). The CDR3 consists of 10 residues. CDR3 protein: CRGEDYGYTF. In DNA form, the CDR3 reads TGCAGAGGGGAGGACTATGGCTACACCTTC.

This clonotype was picked up a small number of times. This sequence joins TRBV20-1 and TRBJ1-5, with TRBD1 matching 7 bases. Trimming took 0 bases from V and 9 from J; bases not matched to a gene: 8. The CDR3 sequence is 14 residues long. Germline lookup yields CDR1 DFQATT and CDR2 SNEGSKA (reference sequence). The CDR3 region has the DNA TGCAGTGCTAGAGATAAGGGGGCTACTTGGCCCCAGCATTTT. Its translation is CSARDKGATWPQHF.

This clonotype was detected many times. The chain links TRBV3-1 to TRBJ1-2; a possible D gene is TRBD1 (5 bases). The V end lost 2 bases, the J end lost 3 bases, and 7 bases lay between the germline ends. CDR1 LGHDT and CDR2 YNNKEL come from the germline V gene (reference sequence). The CDR3 sequence is 13 residues long. As DNA, the CDR3 is TGTGCCAGCAGCCAAATCAGGGACTATGGCTACACCTTC. Protein sequence: CASSQIRDYGYTF.

This clonotype is classed as large (0.1 to 1%). The chain recombines TRBV5-1 with TRBJ2-1, with TRBD2 identical over 9 bases. CDR3 length: 13 residues. Trimming cost V 5 bases and J 9 bases; bases outside gene matches: 6. Germline assignment: CDR1 SGHRS and CDR2 YFSETQ. CDR3 sequence reads: CASSTGTSTEQFF. The CDR3 nucleotides are TGCGCCAGCAGTACCGGGACTAGCACTGAGCAGTTCTTC.

This rearrangement joins TRBV19 to TRBJ2-5, with 7 bases lining up with TRBD2. This CDR3 comprises 12 residues. V gave up 6 bases and J gave up 6 bases; unmatched junction bases: 4. Germline CDR1 is LNHDA and CDR2 is SQIVND (reference sequence). The CDR3 DNA reads TGTGCCAGTAGACTAGCGAGACAGACCCAGTACTTC. Protein product: CASRLARQTQYF.

This clonotype was seen ten or more times. The chain uses TRBV2 and TRBJ1-1, with a weak D call TRBD1 (5 bases). CDR3 length: 16 residues. Germline lookup yields CDR1 SNHLY and CDR2 FYNNEI. The V end lost 0 bases, the J end lost 1 base, and 12 bases lay between the germline ends. CDR3: CASSEAGVRENTEAFF. For the CDR3, the DNA is TGTGCCAGCAGTGAAGCGGGGGTCAGGGAGAACACTGAAGCTTTCTTT.

This clonotype occurred many times. CDR3 region: CAINRDRGQQYF. Here the CDR3 DNA reads TGTGCCATCAACCGGGACAGGGGGCAGCAGTACTTC. The rearrangement links TRBV6-6 to TRBJ2-7; 12 nucleotides match TRBD1. The CDR3 spans 12 residues. V shed 10 bases, J shed 8 bases, and the junction held 6 bases outside the gene matches. The germline gives CDR1 MNHNY, CDR2 SVGAGI (reference sequence).

This clonotype was seen ten or more times. V is TRBV4-2 and J is TRBJ1-1, with unresolved D. CDR1 is LGHNA and CDR2 is YNFKEQ in the germline V gene. The V end lost 0 bases, the J end lost 1 base, and 15 bases lay between the germline ends. There are 17 residues in the CDR3. In DNA form, the CDR3 reads TGTGCCAGCAGCCAAGATGTACATGCCCGCGGGAACACTGAAGCTTTCTTT. This translates into CASSQDVHARGNTEAFF.

This clonotype was detected a few times. The chain recombines TRBV6-5 with TRBJ1-5; 8 nucleotides align to TRBD1. V shed 4 bases, J shed 4 bases, and the junction held 3 bases outside the gene matches. From germline, CDR1 is MNHEY and CDR2 SVGAGI. The CDR3 is made up of 14 amino acids. The CDR3 sequence is CASSSNRGNQPQHF. The CDR3 bases are TGTGCCAGCAGTTCGAACAGGGGGAATCAGCCCCAGCATTTT.

This clonotype was detected many times. The gene calls are TRBV7-6 and TRBJ2-3; 9 bases align to TRBD2. The V and J ends lost 4 bases and 1 base, in that order; junction bases with no gene match: 21. The CDR3 totals 21 residues. The germline CDR1 and CDR2 sequences are SGHVS and FNYEAQ. The CDR3 here is CASSSSRKSTSGRQGTDTQYF. In nucleotides, the CDR3 is TGTGCCAGCAGCTCGTCCCGAAAATCGACTAGCGGAAGACAAGGCACAGATACGCAGTATTTT.

This clonotype was detected ten times or more. The gene calls are TRBV5-1 and TRBJ2-7; 11 nucleotides agree with TRBD2. J lost 3 bases, V lost 0 bases, and 2 bases had no gene match. The CDR3 spans 15 residues. The V gene's germline CDR1 is SGHRS and CDR2 YFSETQ. This CDR3 is CASSLVGLAVYEQYF. The CDR3 DNA is TGCGCCAGCAGCTTGGTGGGACTAGCGGTCTACGAGCAGTACTTC.